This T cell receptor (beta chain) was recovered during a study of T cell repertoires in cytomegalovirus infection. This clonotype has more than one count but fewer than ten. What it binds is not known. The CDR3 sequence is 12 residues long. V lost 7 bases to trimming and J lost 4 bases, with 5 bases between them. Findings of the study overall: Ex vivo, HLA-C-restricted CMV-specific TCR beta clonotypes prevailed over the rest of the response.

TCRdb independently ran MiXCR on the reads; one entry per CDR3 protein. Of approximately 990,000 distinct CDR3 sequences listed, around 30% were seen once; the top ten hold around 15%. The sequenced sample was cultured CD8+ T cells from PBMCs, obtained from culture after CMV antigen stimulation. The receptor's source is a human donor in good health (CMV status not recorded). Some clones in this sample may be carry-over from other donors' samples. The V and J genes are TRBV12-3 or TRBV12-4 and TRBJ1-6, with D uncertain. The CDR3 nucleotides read TGTGCCAGCAAGGAATATAATTCACCCCTCCACTTT. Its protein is CASKEYNSPLHF.